These 25 T cell receptor beta chains were all obtained from the same sample, sequenced in a study of CD8 T cells in ankylosing spondylitis. Study-wide results and limits: It appeared that ankylosing spondylitis blood was characterized by a TCR beta motif of about eight highly homologous variants.

TCRdb reprocessed the 5' RACE reads via MiXCR and lists one record per CDR3 protein. Counted here are hundreds of thousands of distinct CDR3 sequences, 17% occurring once; the ten biggest clones make up approximately 0.93%. For these receptors, no antigen is known. The sequencing input was blood, either unsorted or a sorted T cell fraction (not recorded which). The origin of the receptors is a male donor with ankylosing spondylitis.

The count of this clonotype is one. The chain carries TRBV7-2 and TRBJ1-5, with D unclear. This CDR3 spans 13 amino acids. The germline V and J ends were trimmed by 3 bases and 4 bases, with 7 bases remaining between them. Germline CDR1 is SGHTA and CDR2 is FQGNSA. CDR3 loop: CASSFKFNQPQHF. CDR3 in DNA: TGTGCCAGCAGCTTTAAATTTAATCAGCCCCAGCATTTT.

The rearrangement uses TRBV18 and TRBJ1-5; TRBD1 matches at 7 bases. This CDR3 spans 16 amino acids. The junction had 8 bases not matched to a gene; V was cut back by 6 bases and J by 0 bases. Per the germline V gene, CDR1 is KGHSH and CDR2 is LQKENI. The CDR3 DNA follows: TGTGCCAGCTCGGGTCCAGACAGGGTTAGCAATCAGCCCCAGCATTTT. Translating gives CASSGPDRVSNQPQHF.

Only a few counts were recorded for this clonotype. The CDR3 sequence: CSVEDRSRRWQYF. The CDR3 region has the DNA TGCAGCGTTGAAGACCGGTCCAGAAGGTGGCAGTACTTC. V usage is TRBV29-1 and J usage is TRBJ2-7; unclear D gene. This CDR3 has 13 amino acids. V was pared by 0 bases and J by 9 bases, with 15 bases between. Germline-derived CDR1 and CDR2 are SQVTM and ANQGSEA.

This clonotype was observed many times. The chain employs TRBV5-1 and TRBJ2-2, with D possibly being TRBD1 or TRBD2 (5 bases each). Germline values: CDR1 SGHRS, CDR2 YFSETQ. CDR3 length: 15 residues. V was shortened by 6 bases and J by 0 bases, with 12 bases between the two germline ends. CDR3 residues: CASKMGEANTGELFF. CDR3 DNA sequence: TGCGCCAGCAAGATGGGGGAAGCGAACACCGGGGAGCTGTTTTTT. Full variable domain (remainder filled in from reference TRBV5-1 and TRBJ2-2): KAGVTQTPRYLIKTRGQQVTLSCSPISGHRSVSWYQQTPGQGLQFLFEYFSETQRNKGNFPGRFSGRQFSNSRSEMNVSTLELGDSALYLCASKMGEANTGELFFGEGSRLTVL.

This clonotype was counted a few times. V is TRBV7-2 and J is TRBJ2-3; 11 nucleotides align to TRBD2. V gave up 6 bases and J gave up 5 bases; unmatched junction bases: 7. Germline V lookup: CDR1 SGHTA, CDR2 FQGNSA. The CDR3 loop spans 15 amino acids. CDR3 bases: TGTGCCAGCAGGACACTAGCGGGAGAGGGAGATACGCAGTATTTT. Its translation is CASRTLAGEGDTQYF.

This clonotype was seen a few times. The chain couples TRBV3-1 to TRBJ1-2, with 7 bases lining up with TRBD1. Germline assignment: CDR1 LGHDT and CDR2 YNNKEL (reference sequence). Trimming at V came to 0 bases and at J to 3 bases, leaving 4 bases not matched to a gene. This CDR3 is 15 amino acids long. CDR3 sequence reads: CASSQDPDRDYGYTF. Written as DNA, the CDR3 is TGTGCCAGCAGCCAAGACCCAGACAGGGACTATGGCTACACCTTC.

The table lists this clonotype with a few counts. V gene TRBV29-1 combines with J gene TRBJ1-1; D is unclear. This CDR3 region has 11 residues. Germline CDR1 and CDR2: SQVTM and ANQGSEA. The V and J ends lost 2 bases and 1 base respectively, with 2 bases between them. CDR3 sequence: CSVEPNTEAFF. CDR3 in DNA: TGCAGCGTTGAACCGAACACTGAAGCTTTCTTT.

V is TRBV5-6 and J is TRBJ1-1; maybe TRBD1 (5 bases). Germline lookup yields CDR1 SGHDT and CDR2 YYEEEE. Trimming left V 4 bases short and J 1 base short, with 14 bases between. This CDR3 contains 15 residues. DNA for the CDR3: TGTGCCAGCAGCCCGGTGGGGACTCCGAACACTGAAGCTTTCTTT. It encodes CASSPVGTPNTEAFF.

This clonotype has only a few counts. The chain combines TRBV18 with TRBJ2-5; 9 positions match TRBD1. V shed 4 bases, J shed 0 bases, and the junction held 6 bases outside the gene matches. This CDR3 is 16 amino acids long. Germline CDR1 and CDR2: KGHSH and LQKENI. CDR3 sequence reads: CASSRRRDRDQETQYF. DNA of the CDR3: TGTGCCAGCTCACGCCGGCGGGACAGGGACCAAGAGACCCAGTACTTC.

This sequence joins TRBV5-6 and TRBJ1-2; 11 nucleotides align to TRBD1. This CDR3 is built from 17 residues. Germline values: CDR1 SGHDT, CDR2 YYEEEE. V lost 1 base to trimming and J lost 5 bases; unmatched junction nucleotides: 10. CDR3 region: CASSLFSTGTGGYGYTF. As DNA, the CDR3 is TGTGCCAGCAGCTTGTTTTCGACCGGGACAGGGGGATATGGCTACACCTTC.

This sequence joins TRBV3-1 and TRBJ2-1; TRBD2 matches 15 bases. V gave up 5 bases and J gave up 1 base; unmatched junction bases: 9. The CDR3 sequence is 19 residues long. Per the germline V gene, CDR1 is LGHDT and CDR2 is YNNKEL (reference sequence). In DNA, the CDR3 is TGTGCCAGCAGCGGGCGGACTAGCGGGAGGGCTCTTTCCTACAATGAGCAGTTCTTC. Residues: CASSGRTSGRALSYNEQFF.

The chain uses TRBV6-2 or TRBV6-3 and TRBJ2-2, with no clear D. In germline, CDR1 is MNHEY, CDR2 SVGEGT. The ends were cut back, 4 bases at V and 3 bases at J, with 9 bases in the middle. The CDR3 covers 14 residues. The CDR3: CASSSRSYTGELFF. In DNA, the CDR3 is TGTGCCAGCAGTTCAAGGTCCTACACCGGGGAGCTGTTTTTT.

The chain joins TRBV4-1 to TRBJ1-1; weak D call: TRBD1 (5 bases). Germline V CDR1 and CDR2: MGHRA, YSYEKL. V shed 1 base and J shed 7 bases, with 13 bases lying between them. The CDR3 contains 14 residues. This CDR3 is CASSQVQRQSEAFF. The CDR3 DNA follows: TGCGCCAGCAGCCAAGTACAACGACAGAGTGAAGCTTTCTTT.

This chain joins TRBV12-3 or TRBV12-4 and TRBJ2-2; the D call may be TRBD1 or TRBD2 (5 bases each). The V end lost 7 bases, the J end lost 3 bases, and 12 bases lay between the germline ends. The CDR3 runs to 14 residues. The CDR3: CASNLGPDTGELFF. The CDR3 DNA sequence: TGTGCCAGCAATCTGGGACCAGACACCGGGGAGCTGTTTTTT.

Only a few counts were recorded for this clonotype. The chain combines TRBV20-1 with TRBJ2-3; the D gene is possibly TRBD2 (5 bases). This CDR3 is built from 16 residues. V was cut by 2 bases and J by 0 bases, with 15 bases left in between. Germline loops: CDR1 DFQATT, CDR2 SNEGSKA (reference sequence). Here the CDR3 reads CSARLRGRTSTDTQYF. The CDR3 nucleotides are TGCAGTGCTAGACTCCGTGGGCGGACTAGCACAGATACGCAGTATTTT.

This clonotype was picked up a small number of times. The chain is built from TRBV24-1 and TRBJ2-3; tentatively, D is TRBD2 (6 bases). CDR1 is KGHDR, CDR2 SFDVKD, per germline. V lost 4 bases and J lost 0, with 13 bases in between. The CDR3 runs 16 residues. CDR3 loop: CATSDSTRGSTDTQYF. The DNA of the CDR3 is TGTGCCACCAGTGACTCGACACGGGGGAGCACAGATACGCAGTATTTT.

The V call is TRBV20-1, the J call TRBJ2-7; D remains unclear. The CDR3 is made up of 11 amino acids. The germline gives CDR1 DFQATT, CDR2 SNEGSKA (reference sequence). Trimming removed 5 bases at V and 0 bases at J, with 5 bases between. DNA of the CDR3: TGCAGTGCTTATAGCTCCTACGAGCAGTACTTC. This codes for CSAYSSYEQYF.

This clonotype has a handful of counts. This chain uses TRBV2 with TRBJ2-7; no firm D call. Trimming cost V 3 bases and J 9 bases, with 9 bases left between them. Germline CDR1 reads SNHLY; CDR2 reads FYNNEI. This CDR3 has 11 residues. For the CDR3, the DNA is TGTGCCAGCAGTGAGACATTGGGGCAGTACTTC. Translated, it gives CASSETLGQYF.

In this sample, this clonotype turned up many times. The rearrangement joins TRBV5-1 to TRBJ1-6; a weak D match, TRBD1 (6 bases). The germline CDR1 and CDR2 sequences are SGHRS and YFSETQ. CDR3 length: 15 residues. V lost 0 bases and J 10 bases, leaving 14 bases between the germline ends. Here the CDR3 reads CASSLGPGVRSPLHF. For the CDR3, the DNA is TGCGCCAGCAGCTTGGGACCAGGGGTTAGATCACCCCTCCACTTT.

This clonotype has a handful of counts. This sequence joins TRBV6-1 and TRBJ2-5; the D gene is possibly TRBD2 (5 bases). The CDR3 is made up of 15 amino acids. Germline V gene lookup returns CDR1 MNHNS and CDR2 SASEGT. V shed 8 bases and J shed 5 bases, with 21 bases lying between them. The CDR3 region has the DNA TGTGCCAGCTCCCCACCGGGTCGCCGGAGGGAGACCCAGTACTTC. Its protein is CASSPPGRRRETQYF.

This clonotype was recorded a few times. CDR3 region: CSASREGSVVRNQPQHF. The CDR3 coding sequence is TGCAGTGCTAGCCGTGAGGGTAGCGTCGTACGCAATCAGCCCCAGCATTTT. The chain recombines TRBV20-1 with TRBJ1-5; D uncertain. Trimming removed 3 bases at V and 2 bases at J, with 20 bases between. Germline-derived CDR1 and CDR2 are DFQATT and SNEGSKA (reference sequence). The CDR3 has 17 amino acids.

This clonotype has a count of ten or more. This rearrangement joins TRBV28 to TRBJ2-7; TRBD2 matches at 8 bases. Unmatched junction bases numbered 7, after V lost 3 bases and J lost 3 bases. The V gene's germline CDR1 is MDHEN and CDR2 SYDVKM. The CDR3 is made up of 15 amino acids. The CDR3 bases are TGTGCCAGCAGTTTTCTCCGGCGGGGGGACTACGAGCAGTACTTC. This translates into CASSFLRRGDYEQYF.

The table lists this clonotype with a few counts. V and J are TRBV2 and TRBJ2-3, with 11 bases identical to TRBD2. CDR1 is SNHLY, CDR2 FYNNEI, per germline. V lost 1 base, J lost 3 bases, and 12 bases stayed unmatched. The CDR3 consists of 19 residues. Written as DNA, the CDR3 is TGTGCCAGCAGTGAAGAGGATGGTAGCGGGAGGGCCGGAACAGATACGCAGTATTTT. Its protein is CASSEEDGSGRAGTDTQYF. Filled out from reference TRBV2 and TRBJ2-3, the complete variable domain reads EPEVTQTPSHQVTQMGQEVILRCVPISNHLYFYWYRQILGQKVEFLVSFYNNEISEKSEIFDDQFSVERPDGSNFTLKIRSTKLEDSAMYFCASSEEDGSGRAGTDTQYFGPGTRLTVL.

This clonotype has at least ten counts. V is TRBV12-3 or TRBV12-4 and J is TRBJ2-1; TRBD2 matches 10 bases. The V gene end was trimmed by 6 bases and the J gene end by 5 bases; junction bases not matched to a gene: 4. The CDR3 length is 14 residues. In DNA form, the CDR3 reads TGTGCCAGCAGACCTAGCGGGAGACACAATGAGCAGTTCTTC. Its translation is CASRPSGRHNEQFF.

In this sample, this clonotype turned up a few times. This rearrangement joins TRBV2 to TRBJ2-7; D may be TRBD2 (6 bases). Germline V gene data show CDR1 as SNHLY and CDR2 as FYNNEI. There are 13 residues in the CDR3. Trimming pared 4 bases from V and 4 bases from J, leaving 11 bases between. The CDR3 loop is CASSVSEGYEQYF. DNA of the CDR3: TGTGCCAGCAGTGTATCGGAGGGTTACGAGCAGTACTTC.